These 6 T cell receptor beta chains originate from one sample sequenced in a study of T cell responses to AZD1222 COVID-19 vaccine. Measured with immunoSEQ multiplex PCR; TCRdb has only the in-frame clones, and not every one. The sample carries over 55,000 clones, around 80% recorded once. Material: peripheral blood, obtained 28 days after the second AZD1222 dose. These receptors were taken from an adult who received the AZD1222 COVID-19 vaccine.

The rearrangement uses TRBV7-9 and TRBJ1-4; D gene ambiguous. This CDR3 has 15 residues. Looked up from germline, CDR1 is SEHNR and CDR2 is FQNEAQ (reference sequence). The ends were cut back, 4 bases at V and 0 bases at J, with 9 bases in the middle. For the CDR3, the DNA is TGTGCCAGCAGCTCAGGCTCAACAACTAATGAAAAACTGTTTTTT. Its translation: CASSSGSTTNEKLFF.

This clone was seen only a few times. The CDR3 reads CASSTHRTGLDQPQHF. DNA for the CDR3: TGTGCCAGTAGTACCCACCGGACGGGGCTCGATCAGCCCCAGCATTTT. This chain uses TRBV19 with TRBJ1-5, with a tentative D call TRBD1 (5 bases). The CDR3 covers 16 residues. Trimming left V 4 bases short and J 5 bases short, with 18 bases between. Germline V gene lookup returns CDR1 LNHDA and CDR2 SQIVND (reference sequence). The whole variable domain, filled in from reference TRBV19 and TRBJ1-5, reads DGGITQSPKYLFRKEGQNVTLSCEQNLNHDAMYWYRQDPGQGLRLIYYSQIVNDFQKGDIAEGYSVSREKKESFPLTVTSAQKNPTAFYLCASSTHRTGLDQPQHFGDGTRLSIL.

The chain links TRBV5-1 to TRBJ2-1; either TRBD1 or TRBD2 may fit D (6 bases each). The CDR3 covers 16 residues. Germline CDR1 is SGHRS and CDR2 is YFSETQ. V was pared by 4 bases and J by 0 bases, with 14 bases between. CDR3: CASSRDGGRSYNEQFF. CDR3 DNA sequence: TGCGCCAGCAGCAGGGATGGGGGGCGCTCCTACAATGAGCAGTTCTTC.

The chain is built from TRBV12-5 and TRBJ2-1; D might be TRBD2 (7 bases). The germline V and J ends were trimmed by 6 bases and 7 bases, with 19 bases remaining between them. The CDR3 runs to 15 residues. CDR1 and CDR2 from the germline V gene are LGHNT and FRNRAP. CDR3 DNA: TGTGCTAGTGGAGGGTGGTGGGGGGGCAGAAATGAGCAGTTCTTC. It yields the protein CASGGWWGGRNEQFF.

The V gene is TRBV19, the J gene TRBJ2-3; D may be TRBD2 (7 bases). Trimming shortened V by 5 bases and J by 5 bases, and 23 bases separated the two germline ends. From germline, CDR1 is LNHDA and CDR2 SQIVND (reference sequence). There are 17 residues in the CDR3. The CDR3 here is CASSWSQGGGLEDTQYF. CDR3 sequence (DNA): TGTGCCAGTAGTTGGTCTCAAGGGGGGGGTTTGGAAGATACGCAGTATTTT.

The chain links TRBV28 to TRBJ1-2, with a tentative D call TRBD1 (6 bases). CDR3 length: 13 amino acids. The V gene lost 6 bases and the J gene lost 8 bases, with 16 bases spanning the gap. Germline CDR1 reads MDHEN; CDR2 reads SYDVKM. The CDR3 spells CASSLGQMRGYTF. The CDR3 nucleotides read TGTGCCAGCAGCCTTGGACAGATGAGGGGCTACACCTTC.